Presented here are 9 T cell receptor beta chains from one specimen sequenced in a study of T cell responses to AZD1222 COVID-19 vaccine. Profiled with immunoSEQ multiplex PCR; TCRdb holds only in-frame clones, not every one. The data show some 170,000 clones, 85% to 90% seen once. The specimen was peripheral blood, collected on day 0 of AZD1222 vaccination. The receptor source for this set is an adult in good health.

The chain is built from TRBV24-1 and TRBJ1-1, with D unresolved. Trimming pared 2 bases from V and 0 bases from J, leaving 3 bases between. CDR3 length equals 13 residues. Germline-derived CDR1 and CDR2 are KGHDR and SFDVKD. As DNA, the CDR3 is TGTGCCACCAGTGATTCCATGAACACTGAAGCTTTCTTT. This codes for CATSDSMNTEAFF.

This sequence joins TRBV19 and TRBJ2-7, with D hard to call. CDR3 size: 15 residues. V lost 7 bases and J 0 bases, leaving 16 bases between the germline ends. Germline values: CDR1 LNHDA, CDR2 SQIVND (reference sequence). The CDR3 here is CASNDVNSGSYEQYF. CDR3 in DNA: TGTGCCAGTAACGACGTAAACTCGGGCTCCTACGAGCAGTACTTC.

This clone showed up just a few times. This chain links TRBV11-1 with TRBJ2-2; D uncertain. There are 12 residues in the CDR3. Germline V gene sequence: CDR1 SGHAT, CDR2 FQDESV (reference sequence). V lost 2 bases and J lost 6, with 4 bases in between. In DNA, the CDR3 is TGTGCCAGCAGCTTAAACCCCGGGGAGCTGTTTTTT. This encodes CASSLNPGELFF.

For this clone: A read error may produce the germline difference seen at one junction end. The rearrangement joins TRBV12-3 or TRBV12-4 to TRBJ1-3; TRBD1 matches at 8 bases. The CDR3 runs 13 residues. This CDR3 is CASSPQGQGQATF. As DNA, the CDR3 is TGTGCCAGCAGTCCCCAAGGACAGGGACAGGCTACTTTT.

This clone was observed a handful of times. The J gene is TRBJ2-7, the V gene TRBV7-9; 7 bases are shared with TRBD2. The V and J ends lost 5 bases and 0 bases, in that order; junction bases with no gene match: 13. CDR1 SEHNR and CDR2 FQNEAQ come from the germline V gene (reference sequence). The CDR3 length is 17 residues. The CDR3 loop is CASSDGRWRELSYEQYF. CDR3 bases: TGTGCCAGCAGCGACGGGAGGTGGCGGGAGCTCTCCTACGAGCAGTACTTC.

This chain connects TRBV2 to TRBJ1-4; possible D gene TRBD1, 5 bases. V shed 8 bases and J shed 7 bases, with 11 bases lying between them. Germline values: CDR1 SNHLY, CDR2 FYNNEI. The CDR3 runs to 12 residues. In DNA, the CDR3 is TGTGCCAGCGCCGGGGGTGGTGAAAAACTGTTTTTT. Encoded protein: CASAGGGEKLFF.

J is TRBJ2-2 and V is TRBV11-3; unclear D gene. This CDR3 has 14 residues. Germline loops: CDR1 SGHNT, CDR2 YENEEA. V lost 1 base to trimming and J lost 7 bases, with 10 bases between them. The CDR3 DNA sequence: TGTGCCAGCAGCTTAGTCTCCACAAGCGGGGAGCTGTTTTTT. Translating it yields CASSLVSTSGELFF.

The chain is built from TRBV25-1 and TRBJ1-1; D gene ambiguous. The CDR3 runs 16 residues. CDR1 and CDR2 from the germline V gene are MGHDK and SYGVNS. Trimming left V 1 base short and J 0 bases short, with 12 bases between. CDR3 bases: TGTGCCAGCAGTGAATGGGGAGGGATATTGAACACTGAAGCTTTCTTT. It is translated as CASSEWGGILNTEAFF.

This clone was found a few times. The chain couples TRBV7-9 to TRBJ1-5; the match to TRBD1 covers 7 bases. V gave up 6 bases and J gave up 5 bases; unmatched junction bases: 7. The CDR3 has 14 residues. From germline, CDR1 is SEHNR and CDR2 FQNEAQ (reference sequence). The CDR3 sequence: CASSSRQGYQPQHF. The DNA for the CDR3 is TGTGCCAGCAGTTCCCGACAGGGATATCAGCCCCAGCATTTT.